These T cell receptor beta chains were read from a single sample in a study of identical twins. TCRdb re-called the 5' RACE reads through MiXCR, storing one row per CDR3 protein. This sample carries 430,000 or so distinct CDR3 sequences, more than 20% of them seen once, and the ten largest clones take roughly 2.8%. These same records also appear under a second study, on T cells expressing NK-cell markers.

Sample: CD4+ T cells sorted from blood. These receptors all come from a woman under 30 in good health. Each CDR3 is given with its conserved first and last residue. Fields, in order: J gene, V gene, clone size, D gene, CDR3 protein, CDR3 DNA. D genes are given only for firm matches. Rows give clone size only sometimes, using once, few, many, or a class for an expanded clone.

j_gene: TRBJ1-1
v_gene: TRBV28
abundance: few
d_gene: .
CDR3aa: CASSFSGRRTEAFF
CDR3nt: TGTGCCAGCAGTTTTAGCGGGCGGAGAACTGAAGCTTTCTTT

j_gene: TRBJ2-7
v_gene: TRBV3-1
abundance: .
d_gene: .
CDR3aa: CASSQVHTPSYEQYF
CDR3nt: TGTGCCAGCAGCCAAGTACATACCCCATCTTACGAGCAGTACTTC

j_gene: TRBJ1-2
v_gene: TRBV25-1
abundance: few
d_gene: .
CDR3aa: CASSEEFYGYTF
CDR3nt: TGTGCCAGCAGTGAAGAGTTCTATGGCTACACCTTC

j_gene: TRBJ2-5
v_gene: TRBV29-1
abundance: few
d_gene: .
CDR3aa: CSVEERRFGETQYF
CDR3nt: TGCAGCGTTGAAGAGAGGAGATTTGGGGAGACCCAGTACTTC

j_gene: TRBJ2-7
v_gene: TRBV29-1
abundance: .
d_gene: TRBD2
CDR3aa: CSVAGTGGSGSSYEQYF
CDR3nt: TGCAGCGTTGCCGGGACCGGGGGGTCGGGGAGCTCCTACGAGCAGTACTTC

j_gene: TRBJ2-1
v_gene: TRBV30
abundance: many
d_gene: .
CDR3aa: CAWSYHRAPWNEQFF
CDR3nt: TGTGCCTGGAGTTACCACCGGGCCCCATGGAATGAGCAGTTCTTC

j_gene: TRBJ1-5
v_gene: TRBV5-6
abundance: few
d_gene: .
CDR3aa: CASSFGNGDQPQHF
CDR3nt: TGTGCCAGCAGCTTCGGGAACGGGGATCAGCCCCAGCATTTT

j_gene: TRBJ2-3
v_gene: TRBV10-3
abundance: .
d_gene: .
CDR3aa: CAIGGGPDTQYF
CDR3nt: TGTGCCATCGGAGGGGGACCAGATACGCAGTATTTT

j_gene: TRBJ2-3
v_gene: TRBV19
abundance: .
d_gene: .
CDR3aa: CASSITGTDTQYF
CDR3nt: TGTGCCAGTAGTATTACAGGGACAGATACGCAGTATTTT

j_gene: TRBJ2-3
v_gene: TRBV21-1
abundance: few
d_gene: .
CDR3aa: CASSSIYAIGTDTQYF
CDR3nt: TGTGCCAGCAGCAGCATATATGCAATCGGCACAGATACGCAGTATTTT

j_gene: TRBJ2-1
v_gene: TRBV15
abundance: once
d_gene: .
CDR3aa: CATSRRFFQSSYNEQFF
CDR3nt: TGTGCCACCAGCAGGCGTTTTTTCCAAAGCTCCTACAATGAGCAGTTCTTC

j_gene: TRBJ2-7
v_gene: TRBV7-2
abundance: few
d_gene: TRBD2
CDR3aa: CASSSGLVSYEQYF
CDR3nt: TGTGCCAGCAGTTCGGGACTAGTGTCCTACGAGCAGTACTTC

j_gene: TRBJ2-1
v_gene: TRBV2
abundance: few
d_gene: TRBD2
CDR3aa: CASSYTGTSGYNEQFF
CDR3nt: TGTGCCAGCAGTTACACTGGGACTAGCGGCTACAATGAGCAGTTCTTC

j_gene: TRBJ2-3
v_gene: TRBV20-1
abundance: many
d_gene: TRBD2
CDR3aa: CSAHSGGAGDTQYF
CDR3nt: TGCAGTGCTCATAGCGGGGGGGCGGGAGATACGCAGTATTTT

j_gene: TRBJ1-5
v_gene: TRBV4-3
abundance: few
d_gene: TRBD1
CDR3aa: CASSQDLHHRGGQPQHF
CDR3nt: TGCGCCAGCAGCCAAGATTTGCATCACAGGGGAGGGCAGCCCCAGCATTTT

j_gene: TRBJ2-6
v_gene: TRBV3-1
abundance: .
d_gene: TRBD1
CDR3aa: CASNQTQGAGANVLTF
CDR3nt: TGTGCCAGCAATCAAACACAGGGGGCTGGGGCCAACGTCCTGACTTTC

j_gene: TRBJ1-1
v_gene: TRBV29-1
abundance: few
d_gene: .
CDR3aa: CSVDASDTEAFF
CDR3nt: TGCAGCGTTGATGCCAGCGACACTGAAGCTTTCTTT

j_gene: TRBJ2-1
v_gene: TRBV30
abundance: .
d_gene: .
CDR3aa: CAWSVFTAPKQFF
CDR3nt: TGTGCCTGGAGTGTGTTTACAGCGCCGAAACAGTTCTTC

j_gene: TRBJ2-3
v_gene: TRBV29-1
abundance: .
d_gene: TRBD2
CDR3aa: CSGLGLAADTQYF
CDR3nt: TGCAGCGGACTCGGACTAGCCGCAGATACGCAGTATTTT

j_gene: TRBJ2-3
v_gene: TRBV7-2
abundance: many
d_gene: .
CDR3aa: CASSGQFGTDTQYF
CDR3nt: TGTGCCAGCAGCGGACAGTTCGGGACAGATACGCAGTATTTT

j_gene: TRBJ2-3
v_gene: TRBV9
abundance: .
d_gene: .
CDR3aa: CASSVGSARTDTQYF
CDR3nt: TGTGCCAGCAGCGTAGGGTCAGCAAGAACAGATACGCAGTATTTT

j_gene: TRBJ1-5
v_gene: TRBV27
abundance: .
d_gene: .
CDR3aa: CASSPSRGTQPQHF
CDR3nt: TGTGCCAGCAGTCCGTCGAGGGGAACTCAGCCCCAGCATTTT

j_gene: TRBJ2-3
v_gene: TRBV5-4
abundance: .
d_gene: TRBD2
CDR3aa: CASSAGLAGGNTDTQYF
CDR3nt: TGTGCCAGCAGCGCAGGACTAGCGGGAGGCAACACAGATACGCAGTATTTT

j_gene: TRBJ2-7
v_gene: TRBV12-3/TRBV12-4
abundance: .
d_gene: .
CDR3aa: CARGRYRQATHEQYF
CDR3nt: TGTGCCAGAGGTCGCTATCGTCAGGCGACCCACGAGCAGTACTTC

j_gene: TRBJ1-1
v_gene: TRBV20-1
abundance: .
d_gene: TRBD1
CDR3aa: CSARDRDRAWNTEAFF
CDR3nt: TGCAGTGCTAGAGATAGAGACAGGGCCTGGAACACTGAAGCTTTCTTT

j_gene: TRBJ1-1
v_gene: TRBV5-1
abundance: few
d_gene: .
CDR3aa: CASSSFGSDTEAFF
CDR3nt: TGCGCCAGCAGCTCGTTCGGGTCGGACACTGAAGCTTTCTTT

j_gene: TRBJ2-7
v_gene: TRBV11-2
abundance: few
d_gene: TRBD1
CDR3aa: CASSFGTGIYEQYF
CDR3nt: TGTGCCAGCAGCTTTGGGACAGGGATCTACGAGCAGTACTTC

j_gene: TRBJ2-2
v_gene: TRBV6-5
abundance: few
d_gene: .
CDR3aa: CASSYSFGELFF
CDR3nt: TGTGCCAGCAGTTATTCTTTCGGGGAGCTGTTTTTT

j_gene: TRBJ2-7
v_gene: TRBV12-3/TRBV12-4
abundance: .
d_gene: TRBD1
CDR3aa: CASSGYRGVLSYEQYF
CDR3nt: TGTGCCAGCAGTGGGTACAGGGGAGTCCTATCCTACGAGCAGTACTTC

j_gene: TRBJ2-7
v_gene: TRBV29-1
abundance: many
d_gene: TRBD2
CDR3aa: CSVRTSGRAGEQYF
CDR3nt: TGCAGCGTCCGGACTAGCGGGAGGGCTGGTGAGCAGTACTTC

j_gene: TRBJ1-1
v_gene: TRBV12-3/TRBV12-4
abundance: .
d_gene: TRBD1
CDR3aa: CASSTHAGTGNTEAFF
CDR3nt: TGTGCCAGCAGTACCCACGCCGGGACAGGGAACACTGAAGCTTTCTTT

j_gene: TRBJ2-7
v_gene: TRBV6-1
abundance: few
d_gene: .
CDR3aa: CASPRREPSGTGSNEQYF
CDR3nt: TGTGCCAGCCCCAGAAGGGAACCGTCCGGGACGGGGTCCAACGAGCAGTACTTC

j_gene: TRBJ2-3
v_gene: TRBV20-1
abundance: once
d_gene: .
CDR3aa: CSARFITDTQYF
CDR3nt: TGCAGTGCTAGGTTTATCACAGATACGCAGTATTTT

j_gene: TRBJ2-3
v_gene: TRBV19
abundance: .
d_gene: TRBD2
CDR3aa: CASRPRRLAGSTDTQYF
CDR3nt: TGTGCCAGTAGACCAAGGCGACTAGCGGGGAGCACAGATACGCAGTATTTT

j_gene: TRBJ2-5
v_gene: TRBV18
abundance: .
d_gene: .
CDR3aa: CASSPQGGESKTQYF
CDR3nt: TGTGCCAGCTCACCACAAGGCGGGGAGAGTAAGACCCAGTACTTC

j_gene: TRBJ1-1
v_gene: TRBV6-5
abundance: .
d_gene: .
CDR3aa: CASSYGLAATEAFF
CDR3nt: TGTGCCAGCAGTTACGGTCTGGCAGCCACTGAAGCTTTCTTT

j_gene: TRBJ1-2
v_gene: TRBV12-3/TRBV12-4
abundance: .
d_gene: TRBD1
CDR3aa: CASSRDRGMDGYTF
CDR3nt: TGTGCCAGCAGTCGGGACAGGGGGATGGATGGCTACACCTTC

j_gene: TRBJ2-7
v_gene: TRBV20-1
abundance: few
d_gene: TRBD1
CDR3aa: CSATGTGVGGQYF
CDR3nt: TGCAGTGCGACCGGGACAGGGGTTGGTGGGCAGTACTTC

j_gene: TRBJ2-5
v_gene: TRBV5-1
abundance: few
d_gene: TRBD2
CDR3aa: CASSSAGGLETQYF
CDR3nt: TGCGCCAGCAGCTCCGCGGGGGGGCTAGAGACCCAGTACTTC

j_gene: TRBJ2-3
v_gene: TRBV6-2/TRBV6-3
abundance: .
d_gene: TRBD1
CDR3aa: CASSYMDRVADTQYF
CDR3nt: TGTGCCAGCAGTTACATGGACAGGGTGGCAGATACGCAGTATTTT

j_gene: TRBJ2-1
v_gene: TRBV6-1
abundance: .
d_gene: .
CDR3aa: CASSKDYPNEQFF
CDR3nt: TGTGCCAGCAGTAAGGACTACCCTAATGAGCAGTTCTTC

j_gene: TRBJ2-3
v_gene: TRBV10-3
abundance: .
d_gene: .
CDR3aa: CAIAGPSTTDTQYF
CDR3nt: TGTGCCATCGCGGGACCTAGTACCACAGATACGCAGTATTTT

j_gene: TRBJ2-1
v_gene: TRBV2
abundance: few
d_gene: .
CDR3aa: CASRETGLNNEQFF
CDR3nt: TGTGCCAGCAGAGAAACGGGGCTTAACAATGAGCAGTTCTTC

j_gene: TRBJ2-3
v_gene: TRBV5-1
abundance: .
d_gene: TRBD1
CDR3aa: CASSGQGETDTQYF
CDR3nt: TGCGCCAGCAGCGGACAGGGAGAAACAGATACGCAGTATTTT

j_gene: TRBJ1-1
v_gene: TRBV7-2
abundance: .
d_gene: .
CDR3aa: CASSLVGQATAEAFF
CDR3nt: TGTGCCAGCAGCTTAGTTGGGCAGGCAACGGCTGAAGCTTTCTTT

j_gene: TRBJ1-1
v_gene: TRBV6-2/TRBV6-3
abundance: .
d_gene: .
CDR3aa: CASSRRGPNTEAFF
CDR3nt: TGTGCCAGCAGTCGCAGGGGCCCAAACACTGAAGCTTTCTTT

j_gene: TRBJ2-7
v_gene: TRBV5-1
abundance: .
d_gene: .
CDR3aa: CASRASLEQYF
CDR3nt: TGCGCCAGCCGAGCGAGTCTCGAGCAGTACTTC

j_gene: TRBJ1-6
v_gene: TRBV6-1
abundance: .
d_gene: .
CDR3aa: CASRMDRSSNSPLHF
CDR3nt: TGTGCCAGCAGGATGGACAGATCGAGTAATTCACCCCTCCACTTT

j_gene: TRBJ2-2
v_gene: TRBV6-1
abundance: few
d_gene: .
CDR3aa: CASSGQLLNTGELFF
CDR3nt: TGTGCCAGCAGTGGACAGTTATTGAACACCGGGGAGCTGTTTTTT